The next 5 T cell receptor beta chains were all read from a single sample in a study of blood T cell repertoires in COVID-19. Profiled with immunoSEQ multiplex PCR; TCRdb holds only in-frame clones, not every one. The data contain approximately 180,000 clones, more than 65% of them singletons. Sequenced input: PBMCs or T cells enriched from blood (not recorded which). Every receptor here comes from a man aged 45-60 years who had recovered from COVID-19.

J is TRBJ1-3 and V is TRBV6-5; D perhaps matches TRBD1 (5 bases). From germline, CDR1 is MNHEY and CDR2 SVGAGI. This CDR3 has 14 residues. V dropped 4 bases and J dropped 0 bases, with 7 bases sitting between them. CDR3 loop: CASSSGFSGNTIYF. The DNA of the CDR3 is TGTGCCAGCAGTTCAGGGTTCTCTGGAAACACCATATATTTT.

The chain combines TRBV2 with TRBJ1-1; 9 positions agree with TRBD1. In germline, CDR1 is SNHLY, CDR2 FYNNEI. J gave up 6 bases and V 9 bases, and 5 bases lay outside the gene matches. The CDR3 sequence is 12 residues long. CDR3 sequence: CARGQGNSEAFF. The CDR3 region has the DNA TGTGCCAGGGGACAGGGTAATTCTGAAGCTTTCTTT.

The genes are TRBV21-1 and TRBJ1-2; the D call of TRBD1 is as the table states it, not checked on the DNA. TRBV21-1 is classified as a pseudogene. The CDR3 has 13 residues. The CDR3 sequence: CASWWDRAYGYTF. The CDR3 nucleotides are TGTGCCAGTTGGTGGGACAGGGCCTATGGCTACACCTTC.

This chain joins TRBV7-3 and TRBJ2-1; 7 bases align to TRBD2. Germline assignment: CDR1 SGHTA and CDR2 FQGTGA. V gave up 1 base and J gave up 4 bases; unmatched junction bases: 7. The CDR3 has 16 residues. CDR3 sequence reads: CASSLMASGVYNEQFF. CDR3 DNA: TGTGCCAGCAGCTTAATGGCTAGCGGAGTTTACAATGAGCAGTTCTTC.

V is TRBV30 and J is TRBJ2-1; D is perhaps TRBD2 (5 bases). The CDR3 spans 13 residues. V dropped 0 bases and J dropped 3 bases, with 6 bases sitting between them. The V gene's germline CDR1 is GTSNPN and CDR2 SVGIG (reference sequence). The DNA of the CDR3 is TGTGCCTGGAGTGTAGGGAGCTACAATGAGCAGTTCTTC. Residues: CAWSVGSYNEQFF.